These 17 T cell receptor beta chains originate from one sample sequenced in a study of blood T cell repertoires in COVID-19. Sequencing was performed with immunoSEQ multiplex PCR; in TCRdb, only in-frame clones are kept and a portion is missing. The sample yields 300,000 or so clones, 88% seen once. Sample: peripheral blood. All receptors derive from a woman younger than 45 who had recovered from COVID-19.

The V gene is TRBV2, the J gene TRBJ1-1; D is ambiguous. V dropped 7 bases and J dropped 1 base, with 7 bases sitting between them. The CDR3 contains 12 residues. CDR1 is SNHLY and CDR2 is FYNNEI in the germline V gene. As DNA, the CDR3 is TGTGCCAGCACACAACAGAACACTGAAGCTTTCTTT. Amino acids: CASTQQNTEAFF.

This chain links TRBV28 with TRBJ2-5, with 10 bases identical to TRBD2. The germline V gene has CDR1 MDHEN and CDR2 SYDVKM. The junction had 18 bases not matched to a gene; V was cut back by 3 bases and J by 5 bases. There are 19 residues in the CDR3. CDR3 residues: CASSFSVGLAGAKGETQYF. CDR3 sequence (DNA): TGTGCCAGCAGTTTCTCCGTGGGTCTAGCGGGGGCTAAGGGTGAGACCCAGTACTTC.

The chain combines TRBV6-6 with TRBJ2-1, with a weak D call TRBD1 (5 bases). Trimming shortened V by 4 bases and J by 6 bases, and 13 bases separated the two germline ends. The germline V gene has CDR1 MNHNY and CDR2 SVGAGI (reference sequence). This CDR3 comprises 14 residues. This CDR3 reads CASSFFKGVNEQFF. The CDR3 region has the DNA TGTGCCAGCAGTTTTTTTAAAGGGGTCAATGAGCAGTTCTTC.

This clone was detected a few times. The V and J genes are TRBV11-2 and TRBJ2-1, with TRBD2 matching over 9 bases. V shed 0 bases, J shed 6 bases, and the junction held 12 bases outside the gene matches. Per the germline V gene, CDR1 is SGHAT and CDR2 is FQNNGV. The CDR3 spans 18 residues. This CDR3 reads CASSLEPRGGGASNEQFF. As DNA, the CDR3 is TGTGCCAGCAGCTTAGAACCGCGGGGCGGGGGGGCCTCCAATGAGCAGTTCTTC.

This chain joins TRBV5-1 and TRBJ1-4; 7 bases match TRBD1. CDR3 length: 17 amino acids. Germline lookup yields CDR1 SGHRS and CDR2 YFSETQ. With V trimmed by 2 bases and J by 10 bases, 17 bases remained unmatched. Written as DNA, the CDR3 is TGCGCCAGCAGCTTATACAGGGGAGAGGGGGGCAAGAGAAAACTGTTTTTT. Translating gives CASSLYRGEGGKRKLFF.

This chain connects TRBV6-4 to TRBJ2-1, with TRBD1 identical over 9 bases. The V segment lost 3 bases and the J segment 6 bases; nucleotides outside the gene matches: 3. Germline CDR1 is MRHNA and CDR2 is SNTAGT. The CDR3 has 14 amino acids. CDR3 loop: CASSESTGGNEQFF. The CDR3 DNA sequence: TGTGCCAGCAGTGAATCGACAGGGGGCAATGAGCAGTTCTTC.

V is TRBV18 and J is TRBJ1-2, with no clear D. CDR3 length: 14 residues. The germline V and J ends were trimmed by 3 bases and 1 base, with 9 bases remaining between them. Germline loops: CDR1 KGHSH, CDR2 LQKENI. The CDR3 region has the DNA TGTGCCAGCTCACCGGACTTTTTTAACTATGGCTACACCTTC. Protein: CASSPDFFNYGYTF.

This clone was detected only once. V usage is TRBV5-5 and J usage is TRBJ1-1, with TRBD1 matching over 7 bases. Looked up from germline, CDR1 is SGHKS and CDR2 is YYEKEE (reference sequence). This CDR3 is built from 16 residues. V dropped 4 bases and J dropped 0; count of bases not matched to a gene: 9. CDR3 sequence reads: CASSLRDSSMNTEAFF. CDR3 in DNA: TGTGCCAGCAGCCTGCGGGACAGCAGCATGAACACTGAAGCTTTCTTT.

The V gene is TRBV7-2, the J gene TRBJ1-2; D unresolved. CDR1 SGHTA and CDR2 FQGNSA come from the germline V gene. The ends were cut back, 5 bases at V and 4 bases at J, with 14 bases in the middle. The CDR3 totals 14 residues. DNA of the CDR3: TGTGCCAGCAGCACCCTTCAAGGAGTCTATGGCTACACCTTC. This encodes CASSTLQGVYGYTF.

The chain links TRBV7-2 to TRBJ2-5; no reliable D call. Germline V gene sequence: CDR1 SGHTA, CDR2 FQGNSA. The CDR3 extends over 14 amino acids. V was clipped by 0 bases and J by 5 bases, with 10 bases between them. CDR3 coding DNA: TGTGCCAGCAGCTTAGCGTTCGGTTCGGAGACCCAGTACTTC. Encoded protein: CASSLAFGSETQYF.

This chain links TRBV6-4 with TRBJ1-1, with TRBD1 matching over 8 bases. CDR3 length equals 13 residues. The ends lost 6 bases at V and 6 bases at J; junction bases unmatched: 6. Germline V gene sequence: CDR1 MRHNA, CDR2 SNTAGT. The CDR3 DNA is TGTGCCAGCAGCACAGGGGGTCGGGCTGAAGCTTTCTTT. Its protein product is CASSTGGRAEAFF.

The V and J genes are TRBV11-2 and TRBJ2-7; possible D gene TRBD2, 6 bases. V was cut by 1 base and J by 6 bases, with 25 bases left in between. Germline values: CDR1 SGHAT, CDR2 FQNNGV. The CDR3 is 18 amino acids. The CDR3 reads CASSLVLGGDSILGEQYF. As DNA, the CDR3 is TGTGCCAGCAGCTTAGTTCTGGGCGGGGACTCAATCCTAGGCGAGCAGTACTTC. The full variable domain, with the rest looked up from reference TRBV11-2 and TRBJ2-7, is EAGVAQSPRYKIIEKRQSVAFWCNPISGHATLYWYQQILGQGPKLLIQFQNNGVVDDSQLPKDRFSAERLKGVDSTLKIQPAKLEDSAVYLCASSLVLGGDSILGEQYFGPGTRLTVT.

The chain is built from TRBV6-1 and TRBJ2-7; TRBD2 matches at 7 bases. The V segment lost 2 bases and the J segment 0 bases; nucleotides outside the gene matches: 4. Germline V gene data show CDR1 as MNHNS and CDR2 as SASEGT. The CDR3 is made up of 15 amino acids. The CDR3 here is CASSEPGTNSYEQYF. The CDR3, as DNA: TGTGCCAGCAGTGAACCAGGGACTAACTCCTACGAGCAGTACTTC.

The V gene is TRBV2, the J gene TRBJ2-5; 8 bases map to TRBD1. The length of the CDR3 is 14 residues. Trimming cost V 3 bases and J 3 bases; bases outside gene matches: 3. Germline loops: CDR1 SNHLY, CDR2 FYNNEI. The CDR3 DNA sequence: TGTGCCAGCAGTGACAGGGGGCAAGAAGAGACCCAGTACTTC. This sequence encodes CASSDRGQEETQYF.

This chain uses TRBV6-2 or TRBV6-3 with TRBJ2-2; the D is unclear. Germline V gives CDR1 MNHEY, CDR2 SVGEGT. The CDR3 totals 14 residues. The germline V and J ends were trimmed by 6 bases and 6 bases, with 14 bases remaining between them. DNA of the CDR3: TGTGCCAGCAGCTCTCACAACGTGGCCGGGGAGCTGTTTTTT. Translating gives CASSSHNVAGELFF.

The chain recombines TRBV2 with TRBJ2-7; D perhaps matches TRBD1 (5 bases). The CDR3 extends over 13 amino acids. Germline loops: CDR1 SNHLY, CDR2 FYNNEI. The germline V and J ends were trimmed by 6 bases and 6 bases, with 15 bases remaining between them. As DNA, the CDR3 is TGTGCCAGCAGGCCGGACATCTCACGCGAGCAGTACTTC. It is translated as CASRPDISREQYF.

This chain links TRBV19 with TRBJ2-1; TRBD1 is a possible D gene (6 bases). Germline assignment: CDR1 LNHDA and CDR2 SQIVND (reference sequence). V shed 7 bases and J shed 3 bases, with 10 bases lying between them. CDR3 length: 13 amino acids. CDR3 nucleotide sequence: TGTGCCAGTAACCCGACAGGCTACAATGAGCAGTTCTTC. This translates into CASNPTGYNEQFF.